Presented here are 5 T cell receptor beta chains from one specimen sequenced in a study of metastatic and nonmetastatic thyroid tumors (dated by TCRdb to the early 2020s). The library came from PCR. Instrument on record: Illumina HiSeq 4000. TCRdb's own reprocessing of the public reads used fastp at Q25 and MiXCR and kept productive beta chains. A total of approximately 20,000 clones appear in this sample, around 14% of them only once. The ten most abundant clones make up 15% to 20% of the sample. No treatment had been received by any patient before thyroid surgery. Sequencing used blood. These receptors were taken from a female donor with papillary thyroid cancer or a benign thyroid nodule (not recorded which). Some clones in this sample may be carry-over from other donors' samples.

The chain uses TRBV6-5 and TRBJ2-7; D is undetermined. Trimming left V 4 bases short and J 3 bases short, with 7 bases between. The CDR3 totals 12 residues. Germline CDR1 and CDR2: MNHEY and SVGAGI. CDR3 nucleotide sequence: TGTGCCAGCAGTTTAGACGGCTACGAGCAGTACTTC. The encoded protein is CASSLDGYEQYF.

Points on this clone: A much larger clone lies a single base off, so this may be a read error. This chain joins TRBV29-1 and TRBJ2-5, with D perhaps matching TRBD2 (6 bases). The CDR3 spans 14 residues. V lost 4 bases to trimming and J lost 8 bases, with 20 bases between them. The germline CDR1 and CDR2 sequences are SQVTM and ANQGSEA. CDR3 in amino acids: CSVVMGLGGYTQYF. The CDR3 DNA reads TGCAGCGTTGTAATGGGACTCGGCGGGTATACCCAGTACTTC.

This clone was seen repeatedly, ten times or more. The rearrangement uses TRBV20-1 and TRBJ2-2, with a tentative D call TRBD1 (5 bases). V dropped 8 bases and J dropped 2 bases, with 9 bases sitting between them. The CDR3 contains 12 residues. CDR1 and CDR2 (germline): DFQATT, SNEGSKA (reference sequence). CDR3 coding DNA: TGCAGTCCACAGGATAACACCGGGGAGCTGTTTTTT. This encodes CSPQDNTGELFF.

By share, this clone counts as medium-sized. V and J are TRBV28 and TRBJ1-2; no clear D. The V and J ends lost 5 bases and 4 bases respectively, with 14 bases between them. The CDR3 has 14 amino acids. From germline, CDR1 is MDHEN and CDR2 SYDVKM. The CDR3 nucleotides read TGTGCCAGCAGTGCCGGACCTCGTCTCTATGGCTACACCTTC. This encodes CASSAGPRLYGYTF.

This sequence joins TRBV5-1 and TRBJ1-2; the D gene is possibly TRBD1 (5 bases). The CDR3 has 15 amino acids. Trimming took off 1 base at V and 6 bases at J, with 16 bases between the two ends. CDR1 is SGHRS, CDR2 YFSETQ, per germline. CDR3 nucleotide sequence: TGCGCCAGCAGCTTGATGCCGGCAGGAGGGGATGGCTACACCTTC. This gives the protein CASSLMPAGGDGYTF.